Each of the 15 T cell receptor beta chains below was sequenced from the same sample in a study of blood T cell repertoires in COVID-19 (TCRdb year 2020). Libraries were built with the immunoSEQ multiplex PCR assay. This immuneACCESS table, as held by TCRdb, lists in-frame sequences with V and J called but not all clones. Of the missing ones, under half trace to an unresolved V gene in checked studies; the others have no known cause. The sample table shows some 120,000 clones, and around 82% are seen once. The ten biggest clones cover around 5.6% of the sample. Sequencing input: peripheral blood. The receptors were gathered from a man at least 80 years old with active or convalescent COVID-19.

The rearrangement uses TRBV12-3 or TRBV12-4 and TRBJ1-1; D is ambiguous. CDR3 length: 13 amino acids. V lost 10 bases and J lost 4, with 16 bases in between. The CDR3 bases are TGTGCCACTTCGATGACGGCGGGCACTGAAGCTTTCTTT. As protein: CATSMTAGTEAFF.

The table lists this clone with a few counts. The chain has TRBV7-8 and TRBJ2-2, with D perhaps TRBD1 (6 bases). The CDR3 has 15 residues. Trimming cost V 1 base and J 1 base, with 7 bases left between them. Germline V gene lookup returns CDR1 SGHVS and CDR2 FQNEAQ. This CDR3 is CASSLGQVNTGELFF. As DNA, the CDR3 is TGTGCCAGCAGCTTAGGACAGGTGAACACCGGGGAGCTGTTTTTT.

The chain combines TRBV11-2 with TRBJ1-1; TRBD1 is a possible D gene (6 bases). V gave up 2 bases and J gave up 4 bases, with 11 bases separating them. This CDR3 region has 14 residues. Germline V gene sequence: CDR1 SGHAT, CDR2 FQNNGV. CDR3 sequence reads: CASSLTRGSTEAFF. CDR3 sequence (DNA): TGTGCCAGCAGCTTAACCAGGGGTAGCACTGAAGCTTTCTTT.

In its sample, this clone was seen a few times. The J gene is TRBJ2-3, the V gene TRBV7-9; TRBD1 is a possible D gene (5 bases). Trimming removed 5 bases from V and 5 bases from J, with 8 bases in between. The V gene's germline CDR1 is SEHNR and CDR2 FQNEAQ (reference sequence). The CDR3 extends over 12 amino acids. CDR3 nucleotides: TGTGCCAGCAGCCAGGACAAAGATACGCAGTATTTT. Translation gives CASSQDKDTQYF. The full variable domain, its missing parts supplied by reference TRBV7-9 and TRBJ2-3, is DTGVSQNPRHKITKRGQNVTFRCDPISEHNRLYWYRQTLGQGPEFLTYFQNEAQLEKSRLLSDRFSAERPKGSFSTLEIQRTEQGDSAMYLCASSQDKDTQYFGPGTRLTVL.

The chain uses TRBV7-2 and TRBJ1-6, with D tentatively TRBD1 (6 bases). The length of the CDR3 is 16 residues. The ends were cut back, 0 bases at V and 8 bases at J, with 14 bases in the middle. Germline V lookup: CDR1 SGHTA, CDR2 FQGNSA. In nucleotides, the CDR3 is TGTGCCAGCAGCTTAGCGACGCAGGGGTCGCATTCACCCCTCCACTTT. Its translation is CASSLATQGSHSPLHF.

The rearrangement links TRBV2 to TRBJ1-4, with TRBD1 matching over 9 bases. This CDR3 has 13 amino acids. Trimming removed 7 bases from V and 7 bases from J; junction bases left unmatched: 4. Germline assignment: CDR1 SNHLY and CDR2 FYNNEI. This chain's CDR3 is CASKGQGREKLFF. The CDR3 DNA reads TGTGCCAGCAAAGGACAGGGGCGTGAAAAACTGTTTTTT.

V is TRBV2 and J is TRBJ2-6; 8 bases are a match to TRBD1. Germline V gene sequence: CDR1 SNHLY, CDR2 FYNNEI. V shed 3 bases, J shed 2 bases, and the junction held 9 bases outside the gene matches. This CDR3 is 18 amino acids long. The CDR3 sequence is CASSETTGVAAGANVLTF. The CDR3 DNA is TGTGCCAGCAGTGAGACGACAGGGGTAGCGGCTGGGGCCAACGTCCTGACTTTC.

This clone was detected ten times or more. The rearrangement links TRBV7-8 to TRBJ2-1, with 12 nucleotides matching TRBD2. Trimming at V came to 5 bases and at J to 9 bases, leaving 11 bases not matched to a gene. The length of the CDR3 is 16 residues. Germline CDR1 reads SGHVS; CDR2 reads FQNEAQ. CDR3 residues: CASSKWTSGDSGEQFF. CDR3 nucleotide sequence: TGTGCCAGCAGCAAATGGACTAGCGGGGATTCAGGTGAGCAGTTCTTC.

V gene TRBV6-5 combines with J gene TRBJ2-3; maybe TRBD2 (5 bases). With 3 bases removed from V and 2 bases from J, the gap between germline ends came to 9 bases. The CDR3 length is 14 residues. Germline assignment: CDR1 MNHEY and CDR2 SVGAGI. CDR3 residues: CASSYSGNTDTQYF. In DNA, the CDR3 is TGTGCCAGCAGTTATTCCGGGAACACAGATACGCAGTATTTT.

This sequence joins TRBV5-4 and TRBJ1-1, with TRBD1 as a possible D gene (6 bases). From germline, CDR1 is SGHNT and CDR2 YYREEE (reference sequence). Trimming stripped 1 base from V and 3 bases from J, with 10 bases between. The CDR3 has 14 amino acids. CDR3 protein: CASSLQGIDTEAFF. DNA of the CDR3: TGTGCCAGCAGCTTGCAGGGGATTGACACTGAAGCTTTCTTT.

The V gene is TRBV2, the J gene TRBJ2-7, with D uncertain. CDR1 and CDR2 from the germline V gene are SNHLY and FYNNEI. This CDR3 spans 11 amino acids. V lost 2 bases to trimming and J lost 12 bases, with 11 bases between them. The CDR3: CASSESEYRYF. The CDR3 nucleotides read TGTGCCAGCAGTGAATCTGAATACAGGTACTTC.

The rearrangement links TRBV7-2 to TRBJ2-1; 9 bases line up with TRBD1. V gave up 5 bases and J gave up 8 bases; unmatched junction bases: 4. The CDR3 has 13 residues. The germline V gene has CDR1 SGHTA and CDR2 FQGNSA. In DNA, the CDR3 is TGTGCCAGCAGCGCAACAGGGGGCGATGAGCAGTTCTTC. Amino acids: CASSATGGDEQFF.

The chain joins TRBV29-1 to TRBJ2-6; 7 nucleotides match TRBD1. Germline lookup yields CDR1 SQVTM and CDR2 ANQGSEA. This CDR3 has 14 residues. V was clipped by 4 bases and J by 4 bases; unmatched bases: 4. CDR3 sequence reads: CSVVGTVGANVLTF. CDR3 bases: TGCAGCGTTGTCGGGACAGTAGGGGCCAACGTCCTGACTTTC.

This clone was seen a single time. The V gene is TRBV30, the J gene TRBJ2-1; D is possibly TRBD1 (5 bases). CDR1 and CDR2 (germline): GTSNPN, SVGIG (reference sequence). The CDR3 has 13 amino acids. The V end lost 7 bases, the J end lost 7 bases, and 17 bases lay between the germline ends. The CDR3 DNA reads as TGTGCCTCGACAGATTATCTTTCTAATGAGCAGTTCTTC. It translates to CASTDYLSNEQFF.

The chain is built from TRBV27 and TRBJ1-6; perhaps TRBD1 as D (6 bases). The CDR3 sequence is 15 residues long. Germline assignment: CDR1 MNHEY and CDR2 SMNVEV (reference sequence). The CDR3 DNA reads TGTGCTACCTCTAGGGGCACTCAGGGGAATTCACCCCTCCACTTT. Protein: CATSRGTQGNSPLHF.